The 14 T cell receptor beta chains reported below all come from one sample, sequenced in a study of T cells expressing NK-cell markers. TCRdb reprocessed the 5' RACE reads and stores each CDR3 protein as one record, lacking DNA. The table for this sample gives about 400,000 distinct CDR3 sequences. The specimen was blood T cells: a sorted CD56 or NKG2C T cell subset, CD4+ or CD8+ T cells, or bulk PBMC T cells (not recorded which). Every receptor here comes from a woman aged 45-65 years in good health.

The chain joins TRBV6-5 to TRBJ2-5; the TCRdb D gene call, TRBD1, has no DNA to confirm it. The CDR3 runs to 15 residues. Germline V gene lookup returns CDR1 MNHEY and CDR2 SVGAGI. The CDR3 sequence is CASSRTWTGDETQYF.

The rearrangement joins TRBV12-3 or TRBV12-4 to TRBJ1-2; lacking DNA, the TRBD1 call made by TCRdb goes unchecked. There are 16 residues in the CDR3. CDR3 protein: CASSKQGTPGNYGYTF.

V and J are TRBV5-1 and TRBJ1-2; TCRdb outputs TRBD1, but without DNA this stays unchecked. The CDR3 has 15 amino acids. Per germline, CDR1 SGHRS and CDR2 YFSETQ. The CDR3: CASSTGTGANYGYTF.

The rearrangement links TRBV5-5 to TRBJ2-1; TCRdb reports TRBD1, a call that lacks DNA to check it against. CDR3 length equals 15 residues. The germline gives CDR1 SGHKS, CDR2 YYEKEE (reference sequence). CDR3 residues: CASNPDRGGSYEQFF. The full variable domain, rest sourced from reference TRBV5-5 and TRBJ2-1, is DAGVTQSPTHLIKTRGQQVTLRCSPISGHKSVSWYQQVLGQGPQFIFQYYEKEERGRGNFPDRFSARQFPNYSSELNVNALLLGDSALYLCASNPDRGGSYEQFFGPGTRLTVL.

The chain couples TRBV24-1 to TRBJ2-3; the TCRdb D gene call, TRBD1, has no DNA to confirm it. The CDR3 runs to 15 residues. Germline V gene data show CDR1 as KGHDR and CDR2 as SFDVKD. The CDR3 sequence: CATSELTGEGDTQYF.

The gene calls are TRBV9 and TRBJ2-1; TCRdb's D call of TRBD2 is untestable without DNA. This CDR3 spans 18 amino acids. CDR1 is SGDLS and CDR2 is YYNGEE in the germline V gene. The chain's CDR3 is CASSVEEGLGTSGKEQFF.

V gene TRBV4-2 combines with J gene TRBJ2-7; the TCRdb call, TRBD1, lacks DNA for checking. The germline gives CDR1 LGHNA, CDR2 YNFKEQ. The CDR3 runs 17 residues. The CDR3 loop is CASSQAAGQSTAYEQYF.

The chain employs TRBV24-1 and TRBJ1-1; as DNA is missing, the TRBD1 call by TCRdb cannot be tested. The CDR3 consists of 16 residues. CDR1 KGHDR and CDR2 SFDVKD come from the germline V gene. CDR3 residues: CATAPGTGGRDTEAFF.

The CDR3 reads CASSAAGLAGGYEQYF. This chain uses TRBV27 with TRBJ2-7; TCRdb returns TRBD2, unconfirmable since there is no DNA. The CDR3 is made up of 16 amino acids. Germline V gives CDR1 MNHEY, CDR2 SMNVEV (reference sequence).

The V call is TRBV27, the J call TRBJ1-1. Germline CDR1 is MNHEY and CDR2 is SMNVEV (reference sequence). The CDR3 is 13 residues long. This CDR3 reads CASSVGQNTEAFF.

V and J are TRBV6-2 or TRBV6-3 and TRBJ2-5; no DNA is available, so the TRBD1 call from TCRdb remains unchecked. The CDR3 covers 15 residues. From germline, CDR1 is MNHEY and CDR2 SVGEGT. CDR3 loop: CASSYSNLGVETQYF.

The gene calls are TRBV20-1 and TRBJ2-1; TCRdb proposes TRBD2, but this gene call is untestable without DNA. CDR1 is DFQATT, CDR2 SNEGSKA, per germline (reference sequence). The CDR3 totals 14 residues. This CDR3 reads CSARGQRELDEQFF.

This chain's CDR3 is CASSPGTEGEKLFF. The chain couples TRBV6-4 to TRBJ1-4; absent DNA, TCRdb's TRBD1 call cannot be checked. Germline V gene lookup returns CDR1 MRHNA and CDR2 SNTAGT. This CDR3 has 14 residues.

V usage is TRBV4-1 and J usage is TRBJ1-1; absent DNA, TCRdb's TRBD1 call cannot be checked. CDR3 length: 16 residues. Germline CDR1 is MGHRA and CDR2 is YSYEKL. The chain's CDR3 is CASSLGQGSGNTEAFF.